This T cell receptor (beta chain) was captured by sequencing in a study of T cell repertoires in cytomegalovirus infection. About the study: Selection of CMV epitopes for the study included recently identified HLA-C-restricted and well-studied HLA-B-restricted ones. CMV infection plus the matching HLA type was flagged by public TCR beta signatures. General study findings and limits: Individuals carrying CMV plus the relevant HLA were identified by cumulative frequency of public TCR beta families.

The germline CDR1 and CDR2 sequences are LGHNA and YSLEER. CDR3 size: 15 residues. V lost 1 base to trimming and J lost 3 bases, with 13 bases between them. Concerning this clonotype itself: Its antigen is currently unknown.

TCRdb reprocessed the reads via MiXCR and lists one record per CDR3 protein. The sample yields around 78,000 distinct CDR3 sequences, approximately 24% seen once. This sequence was found in a human donor in good health (CMV status not recorded). Some clones in this sample may be carry-over from other donors' samples. The chain uses TRBV4-3 and TRBJ2-7, with TRBD1 as a possible D gene (5 bases). Specimen: CD8+ T cells from cultured PBMCs, collected from culture after CMV antigen stimulation. This chain's CDR3 is CASSQAFATDYEQYF. The CDR3, as DNA: TGCGCCAGCAGCCAAGCCTTCGCGACAGACTACGAGCAGTACTTC.